Sequencing of this TCR beta chain was carried out in a study of persistence of HIV-infected CD4 T cells. Study-wide results and limits: Compared with CD3/CD28-stimulated cells, CMV- and Gag-responding cells showed lower TCRbeta richness.

Cells were stimulated nonspecifically with anti-CD3/anti-CD28 magnetic beads. Sorting of responding CD4+ T cells relied on upregulated CD40 ligand together with CD69. This was the immunoSEQ version 4 assay in survey mode. Assay used: immunoSEQ multiplex PCR; TCRdb lists only in-frame clones, some missing. The table has under 45,000 clones, more than 70% seen once. The CDR3 contains 13 residues. The germline V and J ends were trimmed by 4 bases and 3 bases, with 7 bases remaining between them. About this clone itself: Its target is not known.

The source of this sequence is an adult man with HIV who was CMV-seropositive. Source: CD4+ T cells sorted from PBMCs after 18-hour stimulation, taken from a patient who received antiretroviral therapy. V and J are TRBV12-3 or TRBV12-4 and TRBJ1-5, with D maybe TRBD1 (5 bases). This CDR3 reads CASSSGNNQPQHF. CDR3 DNA: TGTGCCAGCAGTTCAGGGAACAATCAGCCCCAGCATTTT.